This T cell receptor (beta chain) was retrieved from a study of blood T cell repertoires in COVID-19. Across the study: Sources were T cells, B-cell-depleted T cells, or PBMCs; the material itself was cDNA or gDNA.

Original processing methods: Amplifying reference gene primers gave estimates of nucleated cell counts. Method: immunoSEQ multiplex PCR; TCRdb's copy keeps in-frame clones and lacks some. V and J calls and clone size are those listed in that table; D and trimming were worked out from the DNA. The table lists 200,000 to 250,000 clones, 86% of them singletons. The CDR3 length is 15 residues. Germline CDR1 reads LNHNV; CDR2 reads YYDKDF (reference sequence). Trimming left V 1 base short and J 7 bases short, with 13 bases between. The Seattle patients joined while their infection was active and were tracked longitudinally afterward.

This TCR was sampled from a woman in her forties or fifties with COVID-19, enrolled during active disease. The material sequenced was peripheral blood. V usage is TRBV15 and J usage is TRBJ1-4; D is undetermined. As DNA, the CDR3 is TGTGCCACCAGCAGAGGTGCCGGGTTGGGTGAAAAACTGTTTTTT. Residues: CATSRGAGLGEKLFF.